This entry concerns a single TCR beta chain. Its antigen is unknown. Within one base of it there is no much larger clone, and no base qualities were kept. Genomic DNA was extracted from sorted cells with the Quick-DNA Microprep Kit. Amplification of TCRbeta DNA was done with the immunoSEQ hsTCRbeta kit, following the protocol from the manufacturer. TCRbeta libraries were sequenced on an Illumina MiSeq instrument. The study's processing was this. After out-of-frame sequences were removed, some 2.1 million distinct TCRbeta sequences remained, averaging around 67,000 per individual. Each individual was scored by the count of around 160 previously reported CMV-associated TCRbeta sequences and the total productive distinct TCRbeta count. A beta-binomial model was reimplemented in Python, and random forests from scikit-learn, run with default parameters, were trained on data from the US cohort. Classifier performance on the Belgian cohort was summarized as median AUC with percentile confidence intervals over 10,000 bootstrap iterations. The table comes from immuneACCESS by way of TCRdb, which keeps in-frame sequences with V and J called. Part of the clones is missing from these tables; in studies checked, under half for an unresolved V gene and the rest for unknown reasons. From that table come the V and J calls and clone size; the DNA was used to work out D and trimming. The sample table holds about 96,000 clones, of which under 90% were seen once. The ten largest clones capture 3.6% of the sample.

CDR1 and CDR2, looked up from the germline V gene, are ENHRY and SYGVKD. V is cut back by 6 bases and J by 0 bases, with 14 bases in the junction unmatched. From the cysteine through the phenylalanine, the CDR3 covers 17 amino acids. CDR3 DNA is the only sequence kept; it has 51 bases, read in frame from the first base. The data belong to a study of memory CD4+ T cells and cytomegalovirus serostatus (dated by TCRdb to about 2019). In the study overall: A total of some 35 healthy Belgian adults, of whom 9 were CMV seropositive and about 25 were CMV seronegative, were included in the cohort. CD4+ memory TCRbeta repertoires of a Belgian cohort with known cytomegalovirus serostatus were sequenced in order to replicate a published TCR-based CMV serostatus classifier.

What the study reported, not specific to this receptor: The results were read as suggesting that the CMV-associated TCR signature is, for the most part, present in the CD4+ memory repertoire. For CMV serostatus prediction, a median bootstrapped AUC of about 0.96 was reached with the original framework, and a median bootstrapped AUC of about 0.89 was reached with a US-trained random forest. A median bootstrapped AUC of around 0.95 with a 95% CI of 0.76-1.00 was achieved on the Belgian cohort by the original-framework classifier. Among the 150 or so previously reported CMV-associated TCRbeta sequences, 60 to 85 showed up in the CD4+ memory repertoires, with each one found in between one and five individuals. Only CD4+CD45RO+ memory cells were sequenced, in contrast to the original study, which included naive and memory CD4+ and CD8+ populations.

A FACSAria II was used to sort memory CD4+ T cells, defined as single viable CD3+CD4+CD8-CD45RO+ cells. To determine CMV serostatus, a Roche Elecsys assay was used that detects serum IgG against CMV pp150, pp28, p38 and p52. After thawing, total CD4+ T cells were enriched by positive selection with CD4 magnetic microbeads. Samples originated from another study that specifically interrogated the CD4+ T cell memory repertoire. Following standard operating procedures, peripheral blood mononuclear cells were isolated and cryopreserved, while serum was kept at -80 degrees C. The staining relied on CD3-PerCP (BW264/56), CD4-APC (RPA-T4), CD45RO-PE (UCHT1) and CD8-Pacific Orange (3B5) antibodies, and Sytox blue was used to exclude non-viable cells.

The chain uses TRBV10-3 and TRBJ2-7, with 7 middle bases fitting TRBD2. The specimen was memory CD4+ T cells from blood. The receptor was derived from an adult in good health and CMV-seropositive. The nucleotide sequence reads TGTGCCATCAGGGACGATGTTAGGCGGGAGCGCTCCTACGAGCAGTACTTC. It translates to CAIRDDVRRERSYEQYF.